This T cell receptor beta chain was sequenced during a study of T cells expressing NK-cell markers. The CDR3 sequence is 15 residues long. The V gene's germline CDR1 is DFQATT and CDR2 SNEGSKA (reference sequence). TCRdb re-called the 5' RACE reads, yielding one record per CDR3 amino acid sequence without DNA. The listing records 300,000 to 500,000 distinct CDR3 sequences. The sample taken for sequencing was blood T cells: a sorted CD56 or NKG2C T cell subset, CD4+ or CD8+ T cells, or bulk PBMC T cells (not recorded which). The chain couples TRBV20-1 to TRBJ2-3; TCRdb lists TRBD1, though no DNA is available to test this call. This receptor was taken from a woman aged 45-60 years in good health. This CDR3 reads CSATGTGGPADTQYF.